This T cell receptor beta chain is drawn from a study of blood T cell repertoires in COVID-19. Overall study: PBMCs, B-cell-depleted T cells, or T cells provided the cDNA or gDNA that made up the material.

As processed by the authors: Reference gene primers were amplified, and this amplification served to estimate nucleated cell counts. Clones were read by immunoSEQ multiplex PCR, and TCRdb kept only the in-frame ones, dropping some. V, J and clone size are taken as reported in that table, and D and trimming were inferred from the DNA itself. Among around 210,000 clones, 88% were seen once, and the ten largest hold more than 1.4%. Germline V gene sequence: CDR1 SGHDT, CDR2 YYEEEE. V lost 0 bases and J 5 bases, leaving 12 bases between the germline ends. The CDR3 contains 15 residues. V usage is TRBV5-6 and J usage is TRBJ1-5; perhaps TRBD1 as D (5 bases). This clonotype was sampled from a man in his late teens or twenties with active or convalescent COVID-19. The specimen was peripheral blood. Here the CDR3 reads CASSLGGQGHQPQHF. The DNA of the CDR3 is TGTGCCAGCAGCTTGGGGGGCCAGGGCCATCAGCCCCAGCATTTT.